The clone carrying this TCR beta chain turned up a few times. Its antigen is as yet unknown. The CDR3 sequence is 14 residues long. Germline loops: CDR1 DFQATT, CDR2 SNEGSKA (reference sequence). Trimming cost V 3 bases and J 3 bases, with 12 bases left between them. The sample belongs to a study of T cells after yellow fever vaccination. TCRdb re-analysed the 5' RACE reads in MiXCR, keeping a single row per CDR3 protein. The data hold 95,000 to 150,000 distinct CDR3 sequences, with roughly 8.2% observed a single time. Study-level results: Highly abundant clonotypes carried over from the bulk population could end up in FACS-sorted repertoires as contaminants.

This chain joins TRBV20-1 and TRBJ2-1; TRBD2 might be the D (7 bases). This TCR came from a young man who received the YFV17D yellow fever vaccine. The material was CD8+ T cells sorted from PBMCs, obtained on the day of the yellow fever booster vaccination. The CDR3, as DNA: TGCAGTGCTAGCGGGGGGCCGTACTACAATGAGCAGTTCTTC. This sequence encodes CSASGGPYYNEQFF.